The 17 T cell receptor beta chains given below trace back to one sample, sequenced in a study of shared clonotypes between healthy human individuals. Naive-designated CD8 cells lacked CD45RO, were positively enriched for CCR7, and omitted terminally differentiated effector memory CD45RA+ cells. Clones were sequenced by immunoSEQ multiplex PCR, and TCRdb holds only the in-frame ones, with some missing. The profile shows around 560,000 clones, roughly 95% of them singletons. The sequencing sample was made of naive CD8+ T cells sorted from blood. These receptors came from a woman in her 30s in good health.

This clone has only a few counts. The chain carries TRBV20-1 and TRBJ1-2, with D unclear. The V end lost 6 bases, the J end lost 6 bases, and 11 bases lay between the germline ends. This CDR3 is 11 amino acids long. Per the germline V gene, CDR1 is DFQATT and CDR2 is SNEGSKA (reference sequence). CDR3 DNA: TGCAGTGCGGAGGTGACGGATGGCTACACCTTC. Translated, it gives CSAEVTDGYTF.

The chain uses TRBV19 and TRBJ1-1, with D tentatively TRBD1 (5 bases). Trimming removed 9 bases at V and 4 bases at J, with 21 bases between. The germline V gene has CDR1 LNHDA and CDR2 SQIVND (reference sequence). The CDR3 is made up of 15 amino acids. Here the CDR3 reads CASKDDPGTATEAFF. The CDR3 region has the DNA TGTGCCAGCAAGGACGACCCCGGGACGGCCACTGAAGCTTTCTTT.

This rearrangement joins TRBV4-2 to TRBJ1-3, with 7 bases identical to TRBD1. Germline CDR1 reads LGHNA; CDR2 reads YNFKEQ. The CDR3 is made up of 17 amino acids. The trim removed 4 bases at V and 2 bases at J, leaving 11 bases unmatched. The DNA for the CDR3 is TGTGCCAGCAGCCGGCTAGGGAGAAGGGGGCCTGGAAACACCATATATTTT. Protein: CASSRLGRRGPGNTIYF.

This chain links TRBV6-1 with TRBJ2-7; perhaps TRBD1 as D (6 bases). Germline values: CDR1 MNHNS, CDR2 SASEGT. V lost 5 bases, J lost 6 bases, and 14 bases lay in between. The CDR3 consists of 13 residues. The CDR3 DNA is TGTGCCAGCAGTAGGGACACCCTTGGCGAGCAGTACTTC. Protein product: CASSRDTLGEQYF.

This clone was detected only once. V is TRBV10-2 and J is TRBJ2-7, with a tentative D call TRBD1 (6 bases). V lost 6 bases and J 4 bases, leaving 7 bases between the germline ends. The CDR3 spans 11 residues. Per the germline V gene, CDR1 is WSHSY and CDR2 is SAAADI. CDR3 coding DNA: TGCGCCAGCAGACAGGGTTACGAGCAGTACTTC. Its translation: CASRQGYEQYF.

This rearrangement joins TRBV29-1 to TRBJ2-7; no reliable D call. V was clipped by 6 bases and J by 3 bases, with 15 bases between them. This CDR3 comprises 13 residues. From germline, CDR1 is SQVTM and CDR2 ANQGSEA. The CDR3 loop is CSVPSAEGYEQYF. Written as DNA, the CDR3 is TGCAGCGTCCCCTCCGCGGAAGGCTACGAGCAGTACTTC.

The chain combines TRBV6-5 with TRBJ2-7; possible D gene TRBD2, 6 bases. This CDR3 comprises 14 residues. The ends were cut back, 2 bases at V and 1 base at J, with 9 bases in the middle. CDR1 is MNHEY, CDR2 SVGAGI, per germline. The CDR3 is CASSYTGDSYEQYF. As DNA, the CDR3 is TGTGCCAGCAGTTACACGGGGGATTCCTACGAGCAGTACTTC.

This clone was observed once. The chain has TRBV28 and TRBJ2-1, with D unclear. CDR3 length: 14 amino acids. Germline CDR1 and CDR2: MDHEN and SYDVKM. V gave up 3 bases and J gave up 0 bases, with 6 bases separating them. CDR3 DNA sequence: TGTGCCAGCAGTTTGGGCCCCTCCTACAATGAGCAGTTCTTC. Translation gives CASSLGPSYNEQFF.

The count of this clone is one. V is TRBV7-8 and J is TRBJ2-7; 13 positions agree with TRBD2. V shed 6 bases and J 7 bases; nucleotides not matched to a gene: 6. Germline assignment: CDR1 SGHVS and CDR2 FQNEAQ. The CDR3 loop spans 14 amino acids. The CDR3, as DNA: TGTGCCAGCAGGGTGGGGACTAGCGGGAATGAGCAGTACTTC. Encoded protein: CASRVGTSGNEQYF.

This clone was seen only once. V usage is TRBV27 and J usage is TRBJ2-7; TRBD2 agrees at 7 bases. V trimming: 11 bases; J trimming: 2 bases; junction bases outside the gene matches: 9. The CDR3 is 13 amino acids. Per germline, CDR1 MNHEY and CDR2 SMNVEV (reference sequence). CDR3 amino acids: CAGWTSQPYEQYF. The DNA of the CDR3 is TGTGCCGGCTGGACTAGTCAGCCCTACGAGCAGTACTTC.

The V and J genes are TRBV19 and TRBJ2-7, with 8 bases identical to TRBD1. CDR3 length: 15 residues. Germline assignment: CDR1 LNHDA and CDR2 SQIVND (reference sequence). V lost 4 bases to trimming and J lost 2 bases; unmatched junction nucleotides: 7. CDR3 sequence (DNA): TGTGCCAGTAGTACTCGACAGGGGTGGGCCTACGAGCAGTACTTC. Residues: CASSTRQGWAYEQYF.

This clone turned up a few times. This sequence joins TRBV7-9 and TRBJ1-1, with D perhaps TRBD1 (6 bases). The CDR3 extends over 15 amino acids. The V gene's germline CDR1 is SEHNR and CDR2 FQNEAQ (reference sequence). With 11 bases removed from V and 3 bases from J, the gap between germline ends came to 22 bases. CDR3 bases: TGTGCCGCTGGGAGCCAAACAGGGTATGACACTGAAGCTTTCTTT. Translation: CAAGSQTGYDTEAFF.

V is TRBV4-1 and J is TRBJ2-7; tentatively, D is TRBD2 (6 bases). This CDR3 is 15 amino acids long. V was clipped by 3 bases and J by 5 bases, with 17 bases between them. Looked up from germline, CDR1 is MGHRA and CDR2 is YSYEKL. This CDR3 is CASSHLSIGGNEQYF. The CDR3 DNA reads as TGCGCCAGCAGCCACCTATCCATCGGGGGTAACGAGCAGTACTTC.

V usage is TRBV5-1 and J usage is TRBJ2-7; 8 bases align to TRBD1. V was clipped by 0 bases and J by 2 bases; unmatched bases: 10. There are 17 residues in the CDR3. From germline, CDR1 is SGHRS and CDR2 YFSETQ. The CDR3 reads CASSLDVYGTGPYEQYF. For the CDR3, the DNA is TGCGCCAGCAGCTTGGACGTCTATGGGACAGGTCCCTACGAGCAGTACTTC.

The chain joins TRBV27 to TRBJ2-7; 10 bases are shared with TRBD2. Per germline, CDR1 MNHEY and CDR2 SMNVEV (reference sequence). CDR3 size: 17 residues. V was pared by 4 bases and J by 2 bases, with 11 bases of the junction left unmatched. The CDR3 nucleotides read TGTGCCAGCAGTTCAAAATACAGCGGGAGGGGACCCTACGAGCAGTACTTC. Its protein is CASSSKYSGRGPYEQYF.

The chain couples TRBV29-1 to TRBJ2-1; D gene unclear. From germline, CDR1 is SQVTM and CDR2 ANQGSEA. V was clipped by 0 bases and J by 0 bases, with 12 bases between them. The CDR3 has 16 amino acids. The CDR3 loop reads CSVEDLLEVSYNEQFF. DNA of the CDR3: TGCAGCGTTGAAGACCTCCTGGAAGTCTCCTACAATGAGCAGTTCTTC.

The chain's CDR3 is CATSRDRLEPYHYEQYF. CDR3 bases: TGTGCCACCAGCAGAGATAGGTTGGAACCCTATCACTACGAGCAGTACTTC. J is TRBJ2-7 and V is TRBV15; D uncertain. CDR1 is LNHNV, CDR2 YYDKDF, per germline (reference sequence). V was pared by 0 bases and J by 3 bases, with 18 bases between. This CDR3 spans 17 amino acids.